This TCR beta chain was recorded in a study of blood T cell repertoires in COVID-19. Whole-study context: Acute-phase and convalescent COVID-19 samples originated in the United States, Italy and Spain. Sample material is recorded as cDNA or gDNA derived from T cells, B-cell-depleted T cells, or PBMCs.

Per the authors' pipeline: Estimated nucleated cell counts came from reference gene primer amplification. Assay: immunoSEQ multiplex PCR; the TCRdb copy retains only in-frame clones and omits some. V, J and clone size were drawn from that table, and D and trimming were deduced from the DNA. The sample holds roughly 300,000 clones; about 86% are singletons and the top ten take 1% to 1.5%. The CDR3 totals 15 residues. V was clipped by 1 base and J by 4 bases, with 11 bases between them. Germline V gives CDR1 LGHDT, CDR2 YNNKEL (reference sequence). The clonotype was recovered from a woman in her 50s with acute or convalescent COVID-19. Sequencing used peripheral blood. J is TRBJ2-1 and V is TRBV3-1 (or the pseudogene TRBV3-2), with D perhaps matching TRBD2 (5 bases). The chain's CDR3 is CASSQGTGEYNEQFF. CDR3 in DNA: TGTGCCAGCAGCCAAGGGACTGGGGAATACAATGAGCAGTTCTTC.